The clone carrying this TCR beta chain came up a few times. What it binds is unknown. Staff drew around 10 milliliters of peripheral blood from each donor. From germline, CDR1 is SGHRS and CDR2 YFSETQ. The CDR3 runs 16 residues. V was trimmed by 4 bases and J by 0 bases, leaving 13 bases between them. The data were obtained in a study of blood T cells in healthy people across ages. Points from the study as a whole: Naive T cell percentage showed a strong correlation with the diversity of TCR beta.

The use of a sample-barcoded 5' primer and a J-beta primer mix characterized a second PCR of roughly 6 to 11 cycles. TCRdb processed the 5' RACE reads anew with MiXCR; each CDR3 protein has one entry. The data contain roughly 700,000 distinct CDR3 sequences, 20% to 30% of them singletons. This sample was also put to use in a study of T cells of mothers and their children. This second report adds: The entire RNA extract went into cDNA synthesis at about 1.5 ug per 15 ul. The TCR beta CDR3 read count exceeded 9.5 million for each mother and was some 3.1 million for each child.

The TCR was taken from a boy aged 10-17 years in good health. The J gene is TRBJ1-4, the V gene TRBV5-1; a weak D match, TRBD1 (6 bases). Sequenced: blood. DNA for the CDR3: TGCGCCAGCAGCCTAGGACAGTTTCCAACTAATGAAAAACTGTTTTTT. Protein: CASSLGQFPTNEKLFF.